Following are 5 T cell receptor beta chains from one sample sequenced in a study of CD4+ T cells in melanoma. The protocol was immunoSEQ multiplex PCR, while the TCRdb copy is restricted to in-frame clones and leaves out a portion. The sample holds about 140,000 clones; 80% to 95% are singletons and the top ten take roughly 1.4%. The source is a human donor with melanoma.

The chain employs TRBV6-1 and TRBJ1-1, with D tentatively TRBD1 (5 bases). The germline V gene encodes CDR1 MNHNS and CDR2 SASEGT. The CDR3 covers 14 residues. V was shortened by 7 bases and J by 5 bases, with 17 bases between the two germline ends. CDR3 in DNA: TGTGCCAGCAAGGCGCAGGGTGGGGGGACTGAAGCTTTCTTT. This gives the protein CASKAQGGGTEAFF.

The gene calls are TRBV10-3 and TRBJ1-2, with 7 bases identical to TRBD1. The CDR3 runs 16 residues. The germline gives CDR1 ENHRY, CDR2 SYGVKD. The V and J ends lost 2 bases and 1 base, in that order; junction bases with no gene match: 7. Written as DNA, the CDR3 is TGTGCCATCAGTGAGCAGGACAGGACGCTTAACTATGGCTACACCTTC. As protein: CAISEQDRTLNYGYTF.

The chain links TRBV9 to TRBJ1-1; D unclear. Germline CDR1 reads SGDLS; CDR2 reads YYNGEE. This CDR3 has 14 amino acids. V lost 0 bases and J 1 base, leaving 7 bases between the germline ends. The CDR3 DNA is TGTGCCAGCAGCGTAGCTTCGTCGAACACTGAAGCTTTCTTT. Translated: CASSVASSNTEAFF.

For this clone: The germline gene is not matched at one end of the junction; a read error may be the cause. The chain joins TRBV10-3 to TRBJ1-2, with D hard to call. Germline CDR1 reads ENHRY; CDR2 reads SYGVKD. This CDR3 comprises 11 residues. This CDR3 reads CAISERGWVVF. CDR3 DNA sequence: TGTGCCATCAGTGAGCGGGGTTGGGTTGTCTTC.

This clone was observed a single time. The V gene is TRBV11-2, the J gene TRBJ2-2; TRBD2 matches at 8 bases. There are 15 residues in the CDR3. Looked up from germline, CDR1 is SGHAT and CDR2 is FQNNGV. J was trimmed by 4 bases and V by 2 bases; bases with no gene match: 3. The CDR3 sequence is CASSLRGGITGELFF. The CDR3 nucleotides are TGTGCCAGCAGCTTACGCGGGGGGATCACCGGGGAGCTGTTTTTT.